This T cell receptor (beta chain) was profiled in a study of blood T cell repertoires in COVID-19. As for the study in general: Both acute and convalescent COVID-19 samples were obtained from the United States, Italy and Spain.

The CDR3 covers 16 residues. V dropped 5 bases and J dropped 4; count of bases not matched to a gene: 9. Per germline, CDR1 SGDLS and CDR2 YYNGEE. Original handling: Estimated nucleated cell counts came from reference gene primer amplification. The data were produced by immunoSEQ multiplex PCR, yet TCRdb's version contains in-frame clones alone and is incomplete. That table furnishes V, J and clone size, whereas the DNA furnished D and trimming. The profile covers 200,000 or so clones, with approximately 84% appearing a single time and 1.9% taken by the ten largest. This chain connects TRBV9 to TRBJ1-1; TRBD1 matches at 12 bases. The sequence was collected from a man in his forties with active or convalescent COVID-19. Specimen: peripheral blood. The CDR3 is CASSGLGQGAGTEAFF. DNA for the CDR3: TGTGCCAGCAGTGGTCTGGGACAGGGGGCGGGCACTGAAGCTTTCTTT.